One TCR beta chain is described in this entry. The antigen is undetermined. This sample stems from a study of T-cell memory formation after mild COVID-19. The CDR3 loop spans 12 amino acids. Germline values: CDR1 SGHVS, CDR2 FNYEAQ. V shed 1 base and J shed 7 bases, with 7 bases lying between them. TCRdb fed the 5' RACE reads into MiXCR, producing one record per CDR3 protein. The table includes some 48,000 distinct CDR3 sequences, 27% detected once. Whole-study findings and limits: Clones shrinking from day 15 to 85 showed even CD4/CD8 mixes; later expanders tilted CD4+. Pre-infection memory showed some responding clones, and this suggested that cross-reactive memory joined.

This receptor was obtained from a man aged 18 to 35 who had mild COVID-19 (a few samples of this study predate the infection). Cell type and time point are not known. Specimen: PBMCs or a T cell subset sorted from them (not recorded which). V usage is TRBV7-6 and J usage is TRBJ1-1; D is unclear. The CDR3 reads CASSLVASEAFF. The CDR3 nucleotides read TGTGCCAGCAGCTTAGTCGCCAGTGAAGCTTTCTTT.